Below are 30 T cell receptor beta chains sequenced from a single sample in a study of blood T cells in healthy people across ages. Alongside a J-beta primer mix, a sample-barcoded 5' primer served in a second PCR lasting about 6 to 12 cycles. TCRdb reprocessed the 5' RACE reads via MiXCR and lists one record per CDR3 protein. Among roughly 1,800,000 distinct CDR3 sequences listed, about 50% were seen once. What was sequenced was blood. These receptors originate from a woman aged 40-49 years in good health.

The V call is TRBV28, the J call TRBJ2-7, with 7 positions matching TRBD1. Germline V gene data show CDR1 as MDHEN and CDR2 as SYDVKM. The CDR3 is 13 amino acids. V was pared by 5 bases and J by 6 bases, with 7 bases of the junction left unmatched. The CDR3 DNA follows: TGTGCCAGCAGTGCCCTGGACAGGCGCGAGCAGTACTTC. This gives the protein CASSALDRREQYF.

In its sample, this clonotype was seen a few times. The chain couples TRBV12-3 or TRBV12-4 to TRBJ1-6; 8 positions match TRBD1. CDR3 size: 14 residues. V shed 4 bases, J shed 7 bases, and the junction held 3 bases outside the gene matches. The CDR3 loop is CASSSTGVNSPLHF. The CDR3 nucleotides are TGTGCCAGCAGTTCGACAGGGGTAAATTCACCCCTCCACTTT.

This chain joins TRBV6-2 or TRBV6-3 and TRBJ2-3, with D unresolved. The germline V gene has CDR1 MNHEY and CDR2 SVGEGT. The CDR3 covers 12 residues. V lost 5 bases to trimming and J lost 7 bases, with 10 bases between them. CDR3 DNA sequence: TGTGCCAGCAGTGTACCTATGTATACGCAGTATTTT. The encoded protein is CASSVPMYTQYF.

The chain employs TRBV7-2 and TRBJ2-1; 9 nucleotides match TRBD1. Germline CDR1 reads SGHTA; CDR2 reads FQGNSA. The junction had 5 bases not matched to a gene; V was cut back by 3 bases and J by 5 bases. This CDR3 has 15 residues. The CDR3 DNA is TGTGCCAGCAGCTTCTCCGGGACAGGGAACAATGAGCAGTTCTTC. As protein: CASSFSGTGNNEQFF.

Only a few counts were recorded for this clonotype. The chain joins TRBV5-1 to TRBJ2-3, with D perhaps TRBD1 or TRBD2 (5 bases each). The germline V gene encodes CDR1 SGHRS and CDR2 YFSETQ. CDR3 length: 13 amino acids. Trimming cost V 7 bases and J 6 bases, with 15 bases left between them. The CDR3 DNA is TGCGCCAGCGAGGGTGGGGACCGGGATACGCAGTATTTT. Translating gives CASEGGDRDTQYF.

The sample holds a few counts of this clonotype. The chain uses TRBV6-1 and TRBJ2-7; weak D call: TRBD1 (6 bases). The CDR3 length is 16 residues. Trimming took off 1 base at V and 0 bases at J, with 13 bases between the two ends. Germline lookup yields CDR1 MNHNS and CDR2 SASEGT. CDR3 amino acids: CASSEGQVLFSYEQYF. The CDR3 DNA is TGTGCCAGCAGTGAAGGACAGGTTTTATTCTCCTACGAGCAGTACTTC.

The chain has TRBV7-2 and TRBJ2-2; D unclear. Germline CDR1 reads SGHTA; CDR2 reads FQGNSA. Trimming removed 5 bases from V and 3 bases from J, with 13 bases in between. CDR3 length: 15 amino acids. CDR3 in amino acids: CASSPLGSYTGELFF. The CDR3 region has the DNA TGTGCCAGCAGCCCATTGGGCAGCTACACCGGGGAGCTGTTTTTT.

The genes are TRBV9 and TRBJ2-3; 14 bases agree with TRBD2. The length of the CDR3 is 19 residues. V shed 0 bases and J 0 bases; nucleotides not matched to a gene: 6. Germline assignment: CDR1 SGDLS and CDR2 YYNGEE. This CDR3 is CASSVGGLAGALSTDTQYF. CDR3 nucleotides: TGTGCCAGCAGCGTAGGGGGACTAGCGGGGGCCTTAAGCACAGATACGCAGTATTTT.

The table lists this clonotype with a count of one. This sequence joins TRBV5-1 and TRBJ1-1; TRBD1 matches at 10 bases. The CDR3 extends over 15 amino acids. The V segment lost 6 bases and the J segment 3 bases; nucleotides outside the gene matches: 8. Germline values: CDR1 SGHRS, CDR2 YFSETQ. CDR3 bases: TGCGCCAGCAAGACAGGGGGCGCATACGACACTGAAGCTTTCTTT. Residues: CASKTGGAYDTEAFF.

In its sample, this clonotype was seen a few times. The V call is TRBV4-3, the J call TRBJ2-3, with D maybe TRBD2 (5 bases). CDR1 and CDR2 (germline): LGHNA, YSLEER. Trimming removed 0 bases from V and 0 bases from J, with 10 bases in between. The CDR3 loop spans 16 amino acids. The CDR3 loop is CASSQDAGVSTDTQYF. DNA of the CDR3: TGCGCCAGCAGCCAAGATGCCGGGGTTAGCACAGATACGCAGTATTTT.

This clonotype is a singleton in its sample. The J gene is TRBJ1-4, the V gene TRBV28; 7 positions agree with TRBD1. Germline loops: CDR1 MDHEN, CDR2 SYDVKM. J gave up 8 bases and V 4 bases, and 13 bases lay outside the gene matches. The CDR3 is 16 residues long. CDR3 DNA sequence: TGTGCCAGCAGTTCCGGGGGCGTACAGGGGAGGGAAAAACTGTTTTTT. Translating it yields CASSSGGVQGREKLFF.

The chain is built from TRBV14 and TRBJ2-1; TRBD1 agrees at 7 bases. The CDR3 contains 16 residues. Germline V CDR1 and CDR2: SGHDN, FVKESK. V lost 3 bases to trimming and J lost 7 bases; unmatched junction nucleotides: 12. The CDR3 region has the DNA TGTGCCAGCAGCCATAACCAAGGGGGCGCGAGGAATGAGCAGTTCTTC. This encodes CASSHNQGGARNEQFF.

This clonotype appeared a few times. The chain employs TRBV10-3 and TRBJ2-3, with a weak D call TRBD1 (7 bases). The V gene's germline CDR1 is ENHRY and CDR2 SYGVKD. This CDR3 comprises 14 residues. V was clipped by 11 bases and J by 3 bases, with 18 bases between them. The CDR3 loop reads CAAAQGRRTDTQYF. The CDR3 bases are TGTGCCGCAGCACAGGGGAGGAGGACAGATACGCAGTATTTT.

The V gene is TRBV27, the J gene TRBJ1-5; D gene ambiguous. Looked up from germline, CDR1 is MNHEY and CDR2 is SMNVEV (reference sequence). There are 15 residues in the CDR3. V dropped 0 bases and J dropped 6 bases, with 12 bases sitting between them. The CDR3 reads CASSLSSGVGQPQHF. The CDR3, as DNA: TGTGCCAGCAGTTTATCGAGCGGGGTTGGTCAGCCCCAGCATTTT.

To note about this clonotype: At one of its ends the junction is not consistent with the germline gene, which may arise from a read error. The V and J genes are TRBV10-2 and TRBJ2-6; D is unclear. The germline V gene encodes CDR1 WSHSY and CDR2 SAAADI. The CDR3 is 11 amino acids. Here the CDR3 reads CASSGANVRTF. CDR3 in DNA: TGCGCCAGCAGTGGGGCCAACGTCCGGACTTTC.

Only a few counts were recorded for this clonotype. This chain connects TRBV5-1 to TRBJ1-5; D is unresolved. Trimming pared 0 bases from V and 5 bases from J, leaving 9 bases between. Germline CDR1 SGHRS, CDR2 YFSETQ. CDR3 length: 14 residues. The CDR3 sequence: CASSLDGADQPQHF. The CDR3 DNA reads TGCGCCAGCAGCTTGGACGGAGCAGATCAGCCCCAGCATTTT.

This rearrangement joins TRBV20-1 to TRBJ2-5; TRBD2 matches 12 bases. Germline CDR1 is DFQATT and CDR2 is SNEGSKA (reference sequence). The CDR3 spans 18 residues. The V segment lost 1 base and the J segment 5 bases; nucleotides outside the gene matches: 14. CDR3 sequence (DNA): TGCAGTGCTAGAGTTATGGGACTAGCGGGCACAATGTGGGAGACCCAGTACTTC. The encoded protein is CSARVMGLAGTMWETQYF.

The genes are TRBV20-1 and TRBJ2-5; D may be TRBD2 (6 bases). Deletions cut 7 bases from V and 6 bases from J, with 15 bases between. The CDR3 consists of 12 residues. Germline CDR1 is DFQATT and CDR2 is SNEGSKA (reference sequence). The CDR3, as DNA: TGCAGTGTAAACGTCGGGGGAAAGACCCAGTACTTC. Translating it yields CSVNVGGKTQYF.

The chain links TRBV21-1 to TRBJ1-5; the DNA was not used to check the table's D call, TRBD1. TRBV21-1 is tagged as a pseudogene. This CDR3 comprises 16 residues. CDR3 in amino acids: CASSKRGIDSNQPQHF. CDR3 bases: TGTGCCAGCAGCAAAAGGGGCATAGATAGCAATCAGCCCCAGCATTTT.

The V and J genes are TRBV25-1 and TRBJ1-1, with TRBD1 matching over 10 bases. The CDR3 extends over 15 amino acids. J lost 1 base, V lost 8 bases, and 7 bases had no gene match. The germline gives CDR1 MGHDK, CDR2 SYGVNS. The CDR3 is CASSGTGVRNTEAFF. CDR3 sequence (DNA): TGTGCCAGCTCAGGGACAGGGGTTCGGAACACTGAAGCTTTCTTT.

The genes are TRBV15 and TRBJ2-3, with D possibly called TRBD1 or TRBD2 (5 bases each). Per germline, CDR1 LNHNV and CDR2 YYDKDF (reference sequence). Between the trimmed V and J ends, which lost 7 bases and 4 bases, there was a span of 15 bases. The length of the CDR3 is 14 residues. DNA of the CDR3: TGTGCCACCACCAGGCGAGGGGCATCAGATACGCAGTATTTT. Its translation: CATTRRGASDTQYF.

CDR3 bases: TGTGCCAGCAGCTCACGGACAGTGGTACAAGAGACCCAGTACTTC. This sequence encodes CASSSRTVVQETQYF. The chain uses TRBV13 and TRBJ2-5; maybe TRBD1 (6 bases). The CDR3 runs 15 residues. V dropped 4 bases and J dropped 2 bases, with 14 bases sitting between them. Germline V gene lookup returns CDR1 PRHDT and CDR2 FYEKMQ (reference sequence).

The rearrangement links TRBV7-2 to TRBJ2-7; D remains ambiguous. Germline CDR1 is SGHTA and CDR2 is FQGNSA. Deletions cut 11 bases from V and 0 bases from J, with 14 bases between. This CDR3 is 13 amino acids long. The CDR3 nucleotides are TGTGCCTCCCAAGCACCGAACTCCTACGAGCAGTACTTC. This gives the protein CASQAPNSYEQYF.

The chain is built from TRBV4-1 and TRBJ2-1, with D maybe TRBD1 (6 bases). V was pared by 1 base and J by 10 bases, with 20 bases between. The CDR3 is 16 amino acids. In germline, CDR1 is MGHRA, CDR2 YSYEKL. CDR3 sequence: CASSQAAGRGLYEQFF. The CDR3 region has the DNA TGCGCCAGCAGCCAAGCGGCGGGCAGGGGCTTGTACGAGCAGTTCTTC.

Comment on this clonotype: The junction and the germline gene differ at one end; a read error may be behind it. This chain joins TRBV4-3 and TRBJ1-6; weak D call: TRBD1 (6 bases). The CDR3 runs 18 residues. The V gene's germline CDR1 is LGHNA and CDR2 YSLEER. As DNA, the CDR3 is TGCGCCAGCAACCAAACCGGACAGTCAAGCTCCTATAATTCACCCCTCCACTTT. Translating it yields CASNQTGQSSSYNSPLHF.

The chain combines TRBV7-2 with TRBJ1-2; 10 positions agree with TRBD1. The CDR3 covers 14 residues. The V gene's germline CDR1 is SGHTA and CDR2 FQGNSA. Trimming at V came to 7 bases and at J to 2 bases, leaving 4 bases not matched to a gene. The DNA of the CDR3 is TGTGCCAGCACCATGGACAGGGGGAACTATGGCTACACCTTC. The encoded protein is CASTMDRGNYGYTF.

The genes are TRBV4-3 and TRBJ1-4; D unclear. The CDR3 extends over 16 amino acids. CDR1 and CDR2 from the germline V gene are LGHNA and YSLEER. V lost 4 bases and J 6 bases, leaving 18 bases between the germline ends. This chain's CDR3 is CASSPAAASPYEKLFF. CDR3 coding DNA: TGCGCCAGCAGCCCGGCGGCGGCGAGTCCCTATGAAAAACTGTTTTTT.

This clonotype was detected only a few times. V gene TRBV29-1 combines with J gene TRBJ2-1, with 7 nucleotides matching TRBD1. Germline CDR1 and CDR2: SQVTM and ANQGSEA. The J segment lost 7 bases and the V segment lost 8 bases, leaving 11 bases of the junction unmatched. The CDR3 spans 13 residues. CDR3 amino acids: CSSWDRNRNEQFF. The CDR3 DNA is TGCAGCTCGTGGGACAGAAATAGGAATGAGCAGTTCTTC.

The V call is TRBV4-3, the J call TRBJ2-3, with a possible D match to TRBD2 (6 bases). This CDR3 spans 13 amino acids. In germline, CDR1 is LGHNA, CDR2 YSLEER. V lost 3 bases, J lost 5 bases, and 9 bases lay in between. In nucleotides, the CDR3 is TGCGCCAGCAGCCACCTTAGCGGAGATACGCAGTATTTT. Protein sequence: CASSHLSGDTQYF.

On this clonotype itself: At one boundary the junction diverges from the germline segment, which might be a read error. The rearrangement uses TRBV5-1 and TRBJ2-1; 7 bases align to TRBD2. The CDR3 length is 15 residues. CDR1 is SGHRS and CDR2 is YFSETQ in the germline V gene. CDR3 coding DNA: TGCGCCAGCAGGCGTGCGACTAGCCCCCACAATGGGCAGTTCTTC. Translation gives CASRRATSPHNGQFF.